This TCR beta chain was documented in a study of shared clonotypes between healthy human individuals. Turning to the study itself: Each donor had three CD4 naive, three CD4 memory, two CD8 naive and one CD8 memory plate.

Overall study findings and caveats: Shared clonotypes: approximately 5.3% naive CD4, around 4% naive CD8, about 2.5% memory CD4, under 0.5% memory CD8. Represented diversity (both genetic and exposure-history) was limited by the small number of donors.

Germline CDR1 is SGDLS and CDR2 is YYNGEE. Trimming removed 4 bases at V and 2 bases at J, with 13 bases between. This CDR3 comprises 14 residues. The assay was immunoSEQ multiplex PCR, and TCRdb's table has in-frame clones only and misses some. Here the sample spans 90,000 to 130,000 clones, over 65% being singletons. A remark on this clone: Its matching antigen is unknown.

The sample taken for sequencing was memory CD8+ T cells sorted from blood. Subset indicated: CD45RO+ cells pooled with CCR7-negative TemRA cells. The rearrangement uses TRBV9 and TRBJ2-7; possible D gene TRBD2, 6 bases. This TCR was sampled from a woman in her 30s in good health. The CDR3 coding sequence is TGTGCCAGCAGCCCGGGGACTGGAGCCTACGAGCAGTACTTC. Protein product: CASSPGTGAYEQYF. The full variable domain, its missing parts supplied by reference TRBV9 and TRBJ2-7, is DSGVTQTPKHLITATGQRVTLRCSPRSGDLSVYWYQQSLDQGLQFLIQYYNGEERAKGNILERFSAQQFPDLHSELNLSSLELGDSALYFCASSPGTGAYEQYFGPGTRLTVT.